The T cell receptor (beta chain) described here comes from a study of post-analysis software for immune sequencing data. Study-wide findings and caveats: Patients showed TRBV5-6, TRBV5-1 and TRBV20-1 among four to six TRBV segments more frequent than in controls.

With respect to this clonotype: Its antigen is not identified.

Germline assignment: CDR1 SGHRS and CDR2 YFSETQ. Trimming shortened V by 0 bases and J by 13 bases, and 19 bases separated the two germline ends. There are 14 residues in the CDR3. Unique molecular identifiers had been added to the TCR beta cDNA libraries. A single record per CDR3 protein comes from TCRdb applying MiXCR to the PCR reads. Here the sample spans 450,000 to 650,000 distinct CDR3 sequences, 44% being singletons. The V call is TRBV5-1, the J call TRBJ2-5; unclear D gene. This receptor was identified in a girl under 18 with multiple sclerosis. What was sequenced was blood. This CDR3 reads CASSLGFDSNERYF. CDR3 sequence (DNA): TGCGCCAGCAGCTTGGGTTTCGATAGCAATGAGCGGTACTTC. Drawing the rest from reference TRBV5-1 and TRBJ2-5, the complete variable domain is KAGVTQTPRYLIKTRGQQVTLSCSPISGHRSVSWYQQTPGQGLQFLFEYFSETQRNKGNFPGRFSGRQFSNSRSEMNVSTLELGDSALYLCASSLGFDSNERYFGPGTRLLVL.